Below, 24 T cell receptor beta chains from the same sample are listed, as sequenced in a study of blood T cells in healthy people across ages. A second PCR of about 7 to 12 cycles used a sample-barcoded 5' primer and a J-beta primer mix. From the 5' RACE reads, TCRdb called clonotypes with MiXCR, one entry per CDR3 protein. Of approximately 600,000 distinct CDR3 sequences detected, approximately 59% appear once; the ten largest clones hold around 37%. Sequencing was performed on blood. These receptors were obtained from a man aged 55 to 70 in good health.

This clonotype was detected only a few times. The genes are TRBV29-1 and TRBJ1-2, with 7 bases identical to TRBD1. The V gene end was trimmed by 7 bases and the J gene end by 5 bases; junction bases not matched to a gene: 7. Germline V gives CDR1 SQVTM, CDR2 ANQGSEA. The CDR3 runs 12 residues. This chain's CDR3 is CSGATQGYGYTF. In nucleotides, the CDR3 is TGCAGCGGAGCAACACAGGGGTATGGCTACACCTTC.

The table lists this clonotype with a few counts. This rearrangement joins TRBV27 to TRBJ2-7, with D possibly matching TRBD1 (5 bases). The J call may be wrong; the DNA end is better matched by TRBJ2-5. CDR3 size: 16 residues. Looked up from germline, CDR1 is MNHEY and CDR2 is SMNVEV (reference sequence). Here the CDR3 reads CASSLFSGRDGETQYF. The CDR3, as DNA: TGTGCCAGCAGTTTATTTTCGGGCAGGGATGGAGAGACCCAGTACTTC.

V is TRBV18 and J is TRBJ2-1; 8 bases fit TRBD2. There are 18 residues in the CDR3. Germline CDR1 reads KGHSH; CDR2 reads LQKENI. After removal of 0 bases from V and 0 bases from J, the junction contained 7 bases not matched to a gene. The CDR3 coding sequence is TGTGCCAGCTCACCACCGGTACAGCGGGGGATCTCCTACAATGAGCAGTTCTTC. Its translation is CASSPPVQRGISYNEQFF.

V and J are TRBV28 and TRBJ2-4, with TRBD2 matching 9 bases. Germline V gene lookup returns CDR1 MDHEN and CDR2 SYDVKM. The CDR3 totals 14 residues. With 7 bases clipped from V and 1 base from J, the junction kept 2 bases outside the gene matches. CDR3 amino acids: CASTTSGAKNIQYF. CDR3 nucleotide sequence: TGTGCCAGCACCACTAGCGGGGCCAAAAACATTCAGTACTTC. Based on the CDR3 plus reference TRBV28 and TRBJ2-4, the full variable domain is DVKVTQSSRYLVKRTGEKVFLECVQDMDHENMFWYRQDPGLGLRLIYFSYDVKMKEKGDIPEGYSVSREKKERFSLILESASTNQTSMYLCASTTSGAKNIQYFGAGTRLSVL.

The V and J genes are TRBV28 and TRBJ1-6; a possible D gene is TRBD1 (6 bases). V lost 4 bases to trimming and J lost 13 bases, with 23 bases between them. CDR1 is MDHEN and CDR2 is SYDVKM in the germline V gene. This CDR3 is 16 amino acids long. The CDR3 DNA is TGTGCCAGCAGTTCGGCGGGGGCCGCAGTAACGTCGCCCCTCCACTTT. Translating gives CASSSAGAAVTSPLHF.

This clonotype was picked up one time. The chain has TRBV20-1 and TRBJ2-1, with D maybe TRBD2 (6 bases). The CDR3 runs to 13 residues. From germline, CDR1 is DFQATT and CDR2 SNEGSKA (reference sequence). The V end lost 2 bases, the J end lost 13 bases, and 18 bases lay between the germline ends. CDR3 sequence reads: CSARRGLQETQFF. CDR3 sequence (DNA): TGCAGTGCTAGAAGGGGACTTCAAGAGACCCAGTTCTTC.

V gene TRBV6-2 or TRBV6-3 combines with J gene TRBJ1-1; 7 bases map to TRBD1. The CDR3 runs 13 residues. After removal of 6 bases from V and 3 bases from J, the junction contained 4 bases not matched to a gene. Germline CDR1 and CDR2: MNHEY and SVGEGT. The CDR3 sequence: CASRTGVYTEAFF. DNA of the CDR3: TGTGCCAGCAGAACAGGGGTGTACACTGAAGCTTTCTTT.

This clonotype was detected a few times. V usage is TRBV10-3 and J usage is TRBJ2-5, with a possible D match to TRBD1 (5 bases). The CDR3 consists of 13 residues. V was cut by 10 bases and J by 2 bases, with 14 bases left in between. The germline V gene has CDR1 ENHRY and CDR2 SYGVKD. This chain's CDR3 is CATNQGPQETQYF. In nucleotides, the CDR3 is TGTGCCACGAACCAGGGCCCGCAAGAGACCCAGTACTTC.

This clonotype was found once. Relative to the germline gene, one junction end is altered; a read error may explain this. The chain is built from TRBV3-1 and TRBJ2-3; D unresolved. CDR1 is LGHDT, CDR2 YNNKEL, per germline (reference sequence). The CDR3 is 13 amino acids. The CDR3 reads CAGSQVPEDTQYF. CDR3 bases: TGTGCCGGCAGCCAAGTCCCTGAAGATACGCAGTATTTT.

There are a few counts of this clonotype. The chain employs TRBV12-3 or TRBV12-4 and TRBJ2-3; possibly TRBD1 or TRBD2 for D (5 bases each). The CDR3 runs 15 residues. The germline V and J ends were trimmed by 3 bases and 4 bases, with 14 bases remaining between them. CDR3 sequence (DNA): TGTGCCAGCAGTTTGCCGGGACCCCTCGCAGATACGCAGTATTTT. Its protein is CASSLPGPLADTQYF.

This clonotype was counted a single time. The chain links TRBV5-1 to TRBJ2-1; 8 nucleotides align to TRBD2. The CDR3 contains 12 residues. The germline CDR1 and CDR2 sequences are SGHRS and YFSETQ. The trim removed 5 bases at V and 13 bases at J, leaving 8 bases unmatched. CDR3 protein: CASSLSGGNQFF. The CDR3 region has the DNA TGCGCCAGCAGTTTGAGCGGGGGAAATCAGTTCTTC.

The rearrangement uses TRBV7-2 and TRBJ2-3, with D perhaps matching TRBD1 (7 bases). Germline assignment: CDR1 SGHTA and CDR2 FQGNSA. V dropped 10 bases and J dropped 4 bases, with 18 bases sitting between them. CDR3 size: 14 residues. The CDR3, as DNA: TGTGCCAACAAGAGTCAGGGGGGAGCAGATACGCAGTATTTT. Its translation is CANKSQGGADTQYF.

The genes are TRBV20-1 and TRBJ1-2; no clear D. The CDR3 consists of 14 residues. Germline assignment: CDR1 DFQATT and CDR2 SNEGSKA (reference sequence). V lost 1 base to trimming and J lost 4 bases, with 13 bases between them. The CDR3 DNA follows: TGCAGTGCTAGAGTCCCGTTATATGTCTATGGCTACACCTTC. Translated: CSARVPLYVYGYTF.

CDR3 bases: TGCAGTGCCCCGACAGGGGCGGACTATGGCTACACCTTC. Its protein is CSAPTGADYGYTF. The chain couples TRBV20-1 to TRBJ1-2; TRBD1 matches 8 bases. Looked up from germline, CDR1 is DFQATT and CDR2 is SNEGSKA (reference sequence). V shed 6 bases and J 3 bases; nucleotides not matched to a gene: 6. The CDR3 extends over 13 amino acids.

As for this clonotype: This clone may be a read error of a much larger clone one base away. The rearrangement uses TRBV29-1 and TRBJ2-5; D is unclear. Between the trimmed V and J ends, which lost 3 bases and 6 bases, there was a span of 11 bases. Germline-derived CDR1 and CDR2 are SQVTM and ANQGSEA. The CDR3 is made up of 12 amino acids. The chain's CDR3 is CSVETHGQTQYF. In nucleotides, the CDR3 is TGCAGCGTTGAGACGCACGGGCAGACCCAGTACTTC.

This clonotype came up a few times. The rearrangement uses TRBV4-2 and TRBJ2-4, with D perhaps matching TRBD1 (6 bases). CDR1 LGHNA and CDR2 YNFKEQ come from the germline V gene. The V gene lost 1 base and the J gene lost 1 base, with 11 bases spanning the gap. The CDR3 sequence is 16 residues long. This chain's CDR3 is CASSQVTGMAKNIQYF. CDR3 nucleotides: TGTGCCAGCAGCCAAGTTACAGGGATGGCCAAAAACATTCAGTACTTC.

Written as DNA, the CDR3 is TGTGCCAGCAGCACGACAGCTTACGAGCAGTACTTC. This sequence encodes CASSTTAYEQYF. The chain links TRBV28 to TRBJ2-7, with D maybe TRBD1 (5 bases). V lost 6 bases, J lost 4 bases, and 10 bases lay in between. CDR3 length: 12 residues. Per the germline V gene, CDR1 is MDHEN and CDR2 is SYDVKM.

CDR3 sequence (DNA): TGCGCCAGCAGCTTGAAGGGGGCGCGGGGCTACACCTTC. Its translation is CASSLKGARGYTF. The V gene is TRBV5-1, the J gene TRBJ1-2, with TRBD1 matching over 7 bases. The V gene end was trimmed by 1 base and the J gene end by 8 bases; junction bases not matched to a gene: 5. The CDR3 sequence is 13 residues long. Germline V gene lookup returns CDR1 SGHRS and CDR2 YFSETQ.

The chain couples TRBV20-1 to TRBJ2-7; the D is unclear. Trimming pared 3 bases from V and 0 bases from J, leaving 12 bases between. Germline V CDR1 and CDR2: DFQATT, SNEGSKA (reference sequence). The CDR3 sequence is 14 residues long. CDR3: CSASNPAISYEQYF. The CDR3 DNA is TGCAGTGCTAGCAACCCTGCCATCTCCTACGAGCAGTACTTC.

This clonotype showed up just once. V is TRBV6-5 and J is TRBJ1-6; D possibly corresponds to TRBD1 (6 bases). The CDR3 runs 19 residues. V was clipped by 2 bases and J by 0 bases, with 17 bases between them. The germline V gene has CDR1 MNHEY and CDR2 SVGAGI. The CDR3 DNA follows: TGTGCCAGCAGTTACGGGATAGACAGGTCGAGCTCCTATAATTCACCCCTCCACTTT. Protein sequence: CASSYGIDRSSSYNSPLHF.

The V gene is TRBV12-3 or TRBV12-4, the J gene TRBJ1-1; a weak D match, TRBD1 (6 bases). This CDR3 has 13 amino acids. The germline V and J ends were trimmed by 5 bases and 4 bases, with 11 bases remaining between them. CDR3 DNA: TGTGCCAGCAGTCAGGGGTTTAGCACTGAAGCTTTCTTT. It yields the protein CASSQGFSTEAFF.

This clonotype showed up just a few times. V and J are TRBV20-1 and TRBJ2-1, with a tentative D call TRBD1 (5 bases). Germline loops: CDR1 DFQATT, CDR2 SNEGSKA (reference sequence). The CDR3 totals 18 residues. Trimming left V 0 bases short and J 5 bases short, with 23 bases between. CDR3 amino acids: CSARDSPIRVLDHNEQFF. The CDR3 DNA follows: TGCAGTGCTAGAGATAGCCCCATCAGGGTCCTAGACCACAATGAGCAGTTCTTC.

This clonotype was observed a few times. The J gene is TRBJ2-5, the V gene TRBV6-5; TRBD2 aligns across 9 bases. V lost 1 base to trimming and J lost 2 bases; unmatched junction nucleotides: 8. Germline CDR1 is MNHEY and CDR2 is SVGAGI. This CDR3 is built from 17 residues. The DNA for the CDR3 is TGTGCCAGCAGTTACTTGTCGGCGGGGGGGACTCAAGAGACCCAGTACTTC. This translates into CASSYLSAGGTQETQYF.

This chain links TRBV2 with TRBJ2-7; possibly TRBD2 for D (5 bases). Deletions cut 6 bases from V and 3 bases from J, with 9 bases between. The CDR3 is made up of 12 amino acids. Germline CDR1 is SNHLY and CDR2 is FYNNEI. The CDR3 DNA is TGTGCCAGCAGGGACTTCGACTACGAGCAGTACTTC. Translated, it gives CASRDFDYEQYF.